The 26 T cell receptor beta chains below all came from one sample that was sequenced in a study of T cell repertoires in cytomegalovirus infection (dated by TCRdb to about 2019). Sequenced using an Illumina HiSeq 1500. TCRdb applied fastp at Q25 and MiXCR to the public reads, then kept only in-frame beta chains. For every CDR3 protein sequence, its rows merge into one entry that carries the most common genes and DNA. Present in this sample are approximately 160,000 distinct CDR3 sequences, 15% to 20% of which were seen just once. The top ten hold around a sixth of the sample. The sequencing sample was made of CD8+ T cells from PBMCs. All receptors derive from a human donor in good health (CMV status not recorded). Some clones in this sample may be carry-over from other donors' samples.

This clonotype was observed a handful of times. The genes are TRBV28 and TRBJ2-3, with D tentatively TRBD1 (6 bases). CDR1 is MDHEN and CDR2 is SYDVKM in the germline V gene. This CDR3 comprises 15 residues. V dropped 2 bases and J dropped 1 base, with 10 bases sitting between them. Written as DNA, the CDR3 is TGTGCCAGCAGTTTACGTCGGACAGGCACAGATACGCAGTATTTT. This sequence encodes CASSLRRTGTDTQYF.

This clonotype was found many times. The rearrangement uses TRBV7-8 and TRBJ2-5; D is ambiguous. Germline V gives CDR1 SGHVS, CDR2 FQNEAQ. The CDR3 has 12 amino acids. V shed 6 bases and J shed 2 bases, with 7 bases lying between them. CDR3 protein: CASRARQETQYF. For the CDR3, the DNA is TGTGCCAGCAGGGCCCGTCAAGAGACCCAGTACTTC.

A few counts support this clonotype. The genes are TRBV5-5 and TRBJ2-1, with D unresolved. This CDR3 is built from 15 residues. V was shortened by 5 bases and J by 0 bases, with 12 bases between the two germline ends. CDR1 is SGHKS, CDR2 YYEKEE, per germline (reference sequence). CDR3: CASRLLLSSYNEQFF. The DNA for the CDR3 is TGTGCCAGCAGACTACTCCTCAGCTCCTACAATGAGCAGTTCTTC.

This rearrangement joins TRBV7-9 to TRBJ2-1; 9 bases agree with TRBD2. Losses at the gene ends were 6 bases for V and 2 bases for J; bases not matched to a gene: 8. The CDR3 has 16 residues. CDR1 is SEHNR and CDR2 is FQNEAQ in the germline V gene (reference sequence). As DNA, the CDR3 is TGTGCCAGCAGTCATCTGACTAGCGGAACCTACAATGAGCAGTTCTTC. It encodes CASSHLTSGTYNEQFF. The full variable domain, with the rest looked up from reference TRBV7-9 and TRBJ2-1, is DTGVSQNPRHKITKRGQNVTFRCDPISEHNRLYWYRQTLGQGPEFLTYFQNEAQLEKSRLLSDRFSAERPKGSFSTLEIQRTEQGDSAMYLCASSHLTSGTYNEQFFGPGTRLTVL.

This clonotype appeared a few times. The CDR3 protein is CASSLGAGGSSYEQYF. DNA for the CDR3: TGTGCCAGCAGCTTAGGAGCAGGGGGGAGCTCCTACGAGCAGTACTTC. J is TRBJ2-7 and V is TRBV7-8; tentatively, D is TRBD1 (7 bases). Trimming took 1 base from V and 0 from J, leaving 13 bases between them. Germline-derived CDR1 and CDR2 are SGHVS and FQNEAQ. The CDR3 extends over 16 amino acids.

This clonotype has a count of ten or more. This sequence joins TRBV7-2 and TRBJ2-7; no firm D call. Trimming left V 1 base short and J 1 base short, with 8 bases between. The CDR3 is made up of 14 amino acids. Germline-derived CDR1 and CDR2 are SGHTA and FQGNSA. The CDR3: CASSLGLVSYEQYF. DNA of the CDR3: TGTGCCAGCAGCTTAGGACTGGTTTCCTACGAGCAGTACTTC. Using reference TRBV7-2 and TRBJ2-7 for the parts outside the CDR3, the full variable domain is GAGVSQSPSNKVTEKGKDVELRCDPISGHTALYWYRQSLGQGLEFLIYFQGNSAPDKSGLPSDRFSAERTGGSVSTLTIQRTQQEDSAVYLCASSLGLVSYEQYFGPGTRLTVT.

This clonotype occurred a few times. The CDR3 nucleotides read TGTGCCAGCATAGGGTCTACCACCTACGAGCAGTACTTC. This translates into CASIGSTTYEQYF. The chain has TRBV2 and TRBJ2-7; no clear D. The CDR3 loop spans 13 amino acids. Between the trimmed V and J ends, which lost 7 bases and 2 bases, there was a span of 12 bases. From germline, CDR1 is SNHLY and CDR2 FYNNEI.

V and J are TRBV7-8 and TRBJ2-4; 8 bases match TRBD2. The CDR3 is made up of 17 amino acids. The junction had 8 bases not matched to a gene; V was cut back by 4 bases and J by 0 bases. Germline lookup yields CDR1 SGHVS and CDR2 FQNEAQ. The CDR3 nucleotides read TGTGCCAGCAGCTCGGGGGGGGGCAGAGAAGCCAAAAACATTCAGTACTTC. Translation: CASSSGGGREAKNIQYF.

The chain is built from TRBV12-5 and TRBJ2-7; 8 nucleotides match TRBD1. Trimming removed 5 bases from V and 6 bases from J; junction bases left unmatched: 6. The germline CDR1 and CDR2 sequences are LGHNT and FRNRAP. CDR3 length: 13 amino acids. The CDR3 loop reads CASGIGTGSEQYF. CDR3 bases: TGTGCTAGTGGTATCGGGACAGGAAGCGAGCAGTACTTC.

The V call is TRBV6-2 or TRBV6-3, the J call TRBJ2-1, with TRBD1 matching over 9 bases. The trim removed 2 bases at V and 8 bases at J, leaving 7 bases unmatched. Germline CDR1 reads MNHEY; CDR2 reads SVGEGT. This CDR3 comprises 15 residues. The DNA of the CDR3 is TGTGCCAGCAGTTACCCACGGGACAGGGTCCATGAGCAGTTCTTC. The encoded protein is CASSYPRDRVHEQFF.

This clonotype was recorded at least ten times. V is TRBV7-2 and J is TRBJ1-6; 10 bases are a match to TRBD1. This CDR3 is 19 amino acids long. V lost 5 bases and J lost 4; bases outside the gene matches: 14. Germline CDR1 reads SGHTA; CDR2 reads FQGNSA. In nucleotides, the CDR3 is TGTGCCAGCAGCACCAAGGGACAGGGGTTTAGTATGTATAATTCACCCCTCCACTTT. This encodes CASSTKGQGFSMYNSPLHF.

The CDR3 region has the DNA TGTGCCAGCAGCTCGACTAGCGGGGGAGGAGATACGCAGTATTTT. Protein product: CASSSTSGGGDTQYF. The chain employs TRBV7-2 and TRBJ2-3; TRBD2 aligns across 12 bases. Per the germline V gene, CDR1 is SGHTA and CDR2 is FQGNSA. The CDR3 sequence is 15 residues long. V was clipped by 4 bases and J by 5 bases; unmatched bases: 4.

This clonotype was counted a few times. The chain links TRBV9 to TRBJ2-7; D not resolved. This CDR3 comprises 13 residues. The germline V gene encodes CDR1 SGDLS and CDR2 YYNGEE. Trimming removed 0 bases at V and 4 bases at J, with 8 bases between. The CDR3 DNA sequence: TGTGCCAGCAGCGTAGACGACGGTTACGAGCAGTACTTC. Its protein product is CASSVDDGYEQYF.

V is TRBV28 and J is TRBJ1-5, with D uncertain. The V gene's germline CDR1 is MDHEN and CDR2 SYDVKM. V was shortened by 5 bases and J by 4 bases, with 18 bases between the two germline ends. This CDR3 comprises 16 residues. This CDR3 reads CASSPPHDGSNQPQHF. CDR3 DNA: TGTGCCAGCAGTCCACCCCATGACGGTTCTAATCAGCCCCAGCATTTT.

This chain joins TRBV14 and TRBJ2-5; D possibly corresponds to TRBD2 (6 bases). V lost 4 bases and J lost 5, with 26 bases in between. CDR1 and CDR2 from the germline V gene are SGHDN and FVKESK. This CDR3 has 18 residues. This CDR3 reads CASSPYGGTEPARETQYF. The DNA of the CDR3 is TGTGCCAGCAGCCCATACGGGGGTACAGAACCGGCTAGGGAGACCCAGTACTTC.

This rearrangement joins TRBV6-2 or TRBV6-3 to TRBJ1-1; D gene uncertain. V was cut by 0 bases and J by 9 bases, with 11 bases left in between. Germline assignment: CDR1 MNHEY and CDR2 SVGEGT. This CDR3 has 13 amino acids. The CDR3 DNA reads TGTGCCAGCAGTTACTCGCTGGCAGGAAAAGCTTTCTTT. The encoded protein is CASSYSLAGKAFF.

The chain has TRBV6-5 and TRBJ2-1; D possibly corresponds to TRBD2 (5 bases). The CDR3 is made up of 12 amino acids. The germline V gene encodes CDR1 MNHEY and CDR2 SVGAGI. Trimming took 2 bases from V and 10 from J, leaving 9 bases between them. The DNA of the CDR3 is TGTGCCAGCAGTTACCGAGGGCAGGAGCAGTTCTTC. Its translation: CASSYRGQEQFF.

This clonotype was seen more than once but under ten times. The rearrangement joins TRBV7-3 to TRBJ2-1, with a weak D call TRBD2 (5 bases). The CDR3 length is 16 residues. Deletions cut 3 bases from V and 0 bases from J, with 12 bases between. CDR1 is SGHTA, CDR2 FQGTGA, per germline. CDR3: CASSFSVPSSYNEQFF. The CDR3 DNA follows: TGTGCCAGCAGCTTTAGCGTCCCGAGCTCCTACAATGAGCAGTTCTTC.

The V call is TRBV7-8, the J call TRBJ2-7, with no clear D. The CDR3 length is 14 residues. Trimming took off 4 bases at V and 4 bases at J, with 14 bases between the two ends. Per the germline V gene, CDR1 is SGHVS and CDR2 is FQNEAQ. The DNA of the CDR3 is TGTGCCAGCAGCTCGAGTGTTCAGCGTTACGAGCAGTACTTC. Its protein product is CASSSSVQRYEQYF.

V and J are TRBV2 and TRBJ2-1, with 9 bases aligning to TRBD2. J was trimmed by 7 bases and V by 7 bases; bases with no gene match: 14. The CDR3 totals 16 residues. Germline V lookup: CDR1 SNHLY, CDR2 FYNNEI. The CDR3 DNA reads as TGTGCCAGCACCCTTAGCGGGAGTAAGGAGAGGAATGAGCAGTTCTTC. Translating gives CASTLSGSKERNEQFF.

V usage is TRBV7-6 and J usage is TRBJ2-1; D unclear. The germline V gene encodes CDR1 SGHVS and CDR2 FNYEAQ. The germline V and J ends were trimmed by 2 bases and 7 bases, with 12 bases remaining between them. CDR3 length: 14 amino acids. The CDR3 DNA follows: TGTGCCAGCAGCTTAAGTTCCCTTTTAAATGAGCAGTTCTTC. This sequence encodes CASSLSSLLNEQFF. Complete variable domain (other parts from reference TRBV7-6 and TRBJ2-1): GAGVSQSPRYKVTKRGQDVALRCDPISGHVSLYWYRQALGQGPEFLTYFNYEAQQDKSGLPNDRFSAERPEGSISTLTIQRTEQRDSAMYRCASSLSSLLNEQFFGPGTRLTVL.

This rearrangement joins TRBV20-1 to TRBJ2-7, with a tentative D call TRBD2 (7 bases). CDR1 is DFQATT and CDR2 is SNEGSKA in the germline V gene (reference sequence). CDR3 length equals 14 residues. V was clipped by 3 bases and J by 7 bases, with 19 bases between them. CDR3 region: CSARGGGTAREQYF. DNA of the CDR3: TGCAGTGCTAGGGGCGGGGGCACCGCTCGGGAGCAGTACTTC.

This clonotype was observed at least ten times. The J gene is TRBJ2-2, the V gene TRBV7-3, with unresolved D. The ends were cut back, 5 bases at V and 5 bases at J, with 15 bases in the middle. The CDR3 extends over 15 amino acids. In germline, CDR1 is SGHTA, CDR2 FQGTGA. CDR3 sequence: CASSADPGGTGELFF. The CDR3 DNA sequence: TGTGCCAGCAGCGCCGACCCCGGTGGTACCGGGGAGCTGTTTTTT.

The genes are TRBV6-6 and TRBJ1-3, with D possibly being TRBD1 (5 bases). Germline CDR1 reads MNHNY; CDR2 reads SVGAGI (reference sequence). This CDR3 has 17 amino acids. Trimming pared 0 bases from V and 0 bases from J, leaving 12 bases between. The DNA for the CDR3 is TGTGCCAGCAGTTACTCGACAGCCTATTCCTCTGGAAACACCATATATTTT. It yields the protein CASSYSTAYSSGNTIYF.

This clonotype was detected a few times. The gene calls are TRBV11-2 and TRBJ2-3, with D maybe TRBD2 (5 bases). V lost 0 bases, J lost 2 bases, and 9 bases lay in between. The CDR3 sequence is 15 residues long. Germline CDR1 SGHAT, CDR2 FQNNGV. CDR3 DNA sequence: TGTGCCAGCAGCTTAGAACGCGGGCCCACAGATACGCAGTATTTT. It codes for CASSLERGPTDTQYF.

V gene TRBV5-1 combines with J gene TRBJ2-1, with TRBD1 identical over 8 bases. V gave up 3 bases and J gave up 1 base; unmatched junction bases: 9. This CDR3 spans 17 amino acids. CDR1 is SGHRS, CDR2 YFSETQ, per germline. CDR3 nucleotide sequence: TGCGCCAGCAGCTGGCCGCAGACAGGGGCTTCCTACAATGAGCAGTTCTTC. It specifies CASSWPQTGASYNEQFF. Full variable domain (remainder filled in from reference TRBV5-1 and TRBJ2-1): KAGVTQTPRYLIKTRGQQVTLSCSPISGHRSVSWYQQTPGQGLQFLFEYFSETQRNKGNFPGRFSGRQFSNSRSEMNVSTLELGDSALYLCASSWPQTGASYNEQFFGPGTRLTVL.